This T cell receptor (beta chain) was sequenced for a study of T-cell reconstitution after alpha-beta-depleted transplantation in children. Study-wide findings and caveats: TCRbeta diversity was high at day 60 in some patients (a result of surviving recipient T cells and thymic progenitors). Reportedly, alpha-beta T cells present about two months post-transplant originated from several hundred expanded clones of graft origin. Once a year had passed after transplant, T-cell counts and diversity came mostly from newly produced T cells.

Preparation of the TCRbeta library was carried out with unique molecular identifiers. TCRdb called the PCR reads again in MiXCR, with one record for every CDR3 protein. The top ten hold about 2% of the sample, which has 490,000 or so distinct CDR3 sequences, roughly a tenth seen once. This clonotype was observed at least ten times. Antigen unknown. The germline V gene encodes CDR1 SGHAT and CDR2 FQDESV (reference sequence). The CDR3 is made up of 18 amino acids. The junction had 16 bases not matched to a gene; V was cut back by 5 bases and J by 11 bases. The sequences come from PBMCs, collected before TCRalphabeta/CD19-depleted stem cell transplant. This sequence was found in a child aged 2 to 9 with inherited bone marrow failure, due to receive a stem cell transplant. The chain has TRBV11-1 and TRBJ2-1, with TRBD2 matching 15 bases. For the CDR3, the DNA is TGTGCCAGCAGCCCGAGAACCCCCGGACTAGCGGGAGGGACGAAGCAGTTCTTC. Translating it yields CASSPRTPGLAGGTKQFF.